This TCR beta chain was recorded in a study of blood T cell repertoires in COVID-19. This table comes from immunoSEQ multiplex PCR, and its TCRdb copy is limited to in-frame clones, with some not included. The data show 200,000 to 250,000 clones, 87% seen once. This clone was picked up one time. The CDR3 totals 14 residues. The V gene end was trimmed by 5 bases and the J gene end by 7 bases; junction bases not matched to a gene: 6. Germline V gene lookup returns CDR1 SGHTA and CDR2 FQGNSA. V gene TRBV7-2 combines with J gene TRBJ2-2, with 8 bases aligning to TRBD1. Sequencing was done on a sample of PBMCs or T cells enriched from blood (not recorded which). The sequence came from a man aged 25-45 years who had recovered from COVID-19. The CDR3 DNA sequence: TGTGCCAGCAGCACGACGACAGGGGTCGGGGAGCTGTTTTTT. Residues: CASSTTTGVGELFF.